Following are 6 T cell receptor beta chains from one sample sequenced in a study of shared clonotypes between healthy human individuals. This table comes from immunoSEQ multiplex PCR, and its TCRdb copy is limited to in-frame clones, with some not included. The sample yields millions of clones, more than 80% seen once. The sequencing input was naive CD4+ T cells from PBMCs. Subset defined: CD45RA+ positively selected. The receptors were sampled from a man in his late teens or twenties in good health. Some clones in this sample may be carry-over from other donors' samples.

This rearrangement joins TRBV5-4 to TRBJ2-3, with D unclear. CDR1 and CDR2 (germline): SGHNT, YYREEE (reference sequence). Trimming cost V 6 bases and J 0 bases, with 11 bases left between them. This CDR3 spans 14 amino acids. CDR3 DNA sequence: TGTGCCAGCACCTCTTCGGCTAGCACAGATACGCAGTATTTT. Protein product: CASTSSASTDTQYF.

This rearrangement joins TRBV19 to TRBJ1-2; TRBD1 aligns across 8 bases. This CDR3 region has 16 residues. V was clipped by 6 bases and J by 4 bases; unmatched bases: 13. CDR1 and CDR2 from the germline V gene are LNHDA and SQIVND (reference sequence). In DNA form, the CDR3 reads TGTGCCAGTAGGGGGTCGACAGGGGCAATAAGCTATGGCTACACCTTC. It specifies CASRGSTGAISYGYTF.

The J gene is TRBJ2-3, the V gene TRBV5-6; 15 bases line up with TRBD2. CDR1 and CDR2 (germline): SGHDT, YYEEEE. This CDR3 spans 18 amino acids. With 3 bases clipped from V and 2 bases from J, the junction kept 7 bases outside the gene matches. Written as DNA, the CDR3 is TGTGCCAGCAGCTCCCGGGGGACTAGCGGGAGGACCACAGATACGCAGTATTTT. Translation gives CASSSRGTSGRTTDTQYF.

J is TRBJ2-3 and V is TRBV25-1; D unclear. From germline, CDR1 is MGHDK and CDR2 SYGVNS. V was trimmed by 6 bases and J by 5 bases, leaving 12 bases between them. This CDR3 has 13 residues. CDR3 sequence reads: CASSQPVVDTQYF. In DNA form, the CDR3 reads TGTGCCAGCAGCCAGCCCGTGGTAGATACGCAGTATTTT.

The rearrangement links TRBV29-1 to TRBJ1-2, with D unresolved. This CDR3 is built from 13 residues. V lost 4 bases to trimming and J lost 4 bases, with 13 bases between them. In germline, CDR1 is SQVTM, CDR2 ANQGSEA. The CDR3 spells CSVGRQEGYGYTF. The CDR3 coding sequence is TGCAGCGTTGGCAGGCAGGAGGGCTATGGCTACACCTTC.

This chain links TRBV2 with TRBJ2-1, with TRBD2 matching over 9 bases. CDR3 length: 16 residues. The V gene end was trimmed by 5 bases and the J gene end by 8 bases; junction bases not matched to a gene: 13. Germline V CDR1 and CDR2: SNHLY, FYNNEI. The CDR3 DNA sequence: TGTGCCAGCAGTCTCCTCCCTAGCGGGACCTTTTATGAGCAGTTCTTC. It is translated as CASSLLPSGTFYEQFF. The full variable domain, rest sourced from reference TRBV2 and TRBJ2-1, is EPEVTQTPSHQVTQMGQEVILRCVPISNHLYFYWYRQILGQKVEFLVSFYNNEISEKSEIFDDQFSVERPDGSNFTLKIRSTKLEDSAMYFCASSLLPSGTFYEQFFGPGTRLTVL.